This TCR beta chain was observed in a study of siplizumab effects on memory and regulatory T cells (dated by TCRdb to about 2019). In the study overall: The study examined how the anti-CD2 antibody siplizumab affects alloreactive T-cell subsets in allogeneic mixed lymphocyte reactions built from human PBMCs.

With regard to this clone: The antigen this receptor binds is unknown. No qualities accompany the bases; no much larger clone lies one base away.

What the work shows at the level of the full study, not this receptor alone: Whether proliferating Tregs from siplizumab cultures were suppressive was not functionally confirmed. Of the alloreactive CD4+ clones that could be mapped, the Treg-derived share averaged approximately 67% with siplizumab compared with around 27% in control reactions. Compared with memory T cells, unstimulated naive T cells appeared more diverse, and naive cells seemed to make a substantial contribution to the alloresponse. About 80-96% of proliferating CD4+ or CD8+ clones could not be given a naive or memory phenotype. Because sequences at frequencies below about 10^-5 were poorly captured, only a minor fraction of alloreactive clones could be mapped back to unstimulated subsets. Siplizumab significantly reduced the cumulative frequency of alloreactive sequences traceable to unstimulated CD4+ memory T cells.

As encoded in the germline V gene, CDR1 is KGHSH while CDR2 is LQKENI. The CDR3 starts with the cysteine, ends with the phenylalanine, and has 14 residues. Only the CDR3 region is kept as DNA, spanning 42 bases read in frame from base 1. The V and J ends are trimmed by 2 bases and 8 bases, leaving 12 bases between them. The method behind the library was the immunoSEQ multiplex PCR assay. The deep sequencing platform assayed 90,000 to 100,000 TCR templates per sample. Genomic DNA extracted from sorted T cells was used for TCRbeta CDR3 sequencing. The authors' analysis ran thus. The R programming language was used for clonal analysis of the TCRbeta CDR3 data. Alloreactive CD4+ and CD8+ clones were identified by comparing unstimulated samples to CFSE-low samples taken after the reaction. By matching sequences to the repertoires of sorted unstimulated Treg and non-Treg cells, each alloreactive CD4+ clone was assigned a regulatory or non-regulatory origin. TCRdb re-hosts the immuneACCESS table, in-frame sequences only. Its copies lack some clones; in the studies checked, an unresolved V gene accounts for under half of them, and the cause for the rest is not known. The V and J calls and clone size are taken from that table; D and trimming were inferred from the DNA. In this sample the table shows about 110,000 clones, about 90% of which occur a single time. The top ten clonotypes cover about 0.7% of the sample.

Sorted unstimulated T cells and proliferating T cells recovered from mixed lymphocyte reactions underwent TCRbeta CDR3 sequencing. Fresh whole blood from nine to ten HLA-typed healthy donors was used as the source from which PBMCs were isolated. To map where alloreactive clones came from, unstimulated CD4+ regulatory T cells were FACS-sorted. The source material was Tregs sorted from blood. The TCR comes from a human donor in good health. The chain links TRBV18 with TRBJ1-4; tentative D gene TRBD1, with 6 bases matching. In nucleotides, the sequence is TGTGCCAGCTCACCAGCAGGGGCGGAGGAAAAACTGTTTTTT. This is translated as CASSPAGAEEKLFF.